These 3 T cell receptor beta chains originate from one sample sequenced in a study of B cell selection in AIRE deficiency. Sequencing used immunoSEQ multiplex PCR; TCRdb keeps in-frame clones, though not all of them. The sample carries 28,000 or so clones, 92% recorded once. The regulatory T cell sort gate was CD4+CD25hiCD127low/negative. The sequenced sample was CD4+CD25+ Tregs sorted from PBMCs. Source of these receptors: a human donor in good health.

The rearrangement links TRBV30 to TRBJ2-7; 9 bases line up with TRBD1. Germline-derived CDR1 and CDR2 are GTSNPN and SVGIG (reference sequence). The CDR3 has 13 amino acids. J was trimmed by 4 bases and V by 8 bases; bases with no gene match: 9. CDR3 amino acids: CALRGTGWYEQYF. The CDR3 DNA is TGTGCCCTTAGGGGGACAGGGTGGTACGAGCAGTACTTC.

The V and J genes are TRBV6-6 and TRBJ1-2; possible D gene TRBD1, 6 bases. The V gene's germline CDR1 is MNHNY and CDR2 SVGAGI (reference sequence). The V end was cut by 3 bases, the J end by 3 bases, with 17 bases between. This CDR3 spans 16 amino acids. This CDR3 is CASSYGWGALDYGYTF. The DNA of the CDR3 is TGTGCCAGCAGTTATGGGTGGGGGGCATTAGACTATGGCTACACCTTC.

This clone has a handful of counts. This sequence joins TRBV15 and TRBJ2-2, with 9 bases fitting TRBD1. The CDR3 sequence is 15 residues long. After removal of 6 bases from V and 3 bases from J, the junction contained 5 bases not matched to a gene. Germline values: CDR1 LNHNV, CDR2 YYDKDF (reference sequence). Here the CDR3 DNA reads TGTGCCACCAGAAGGGACAGGGAGGACACCGGGGAGCTGTTTTTT. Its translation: CATRRDREDTGELFF.